This T cell receptor (beta chain) was captured in a study of regulatory T cells in long-lasting Graves disease (TCRdb year 2021). Broadly, across the study: Persistent Graves' disease was defined as persistently positive TSH receptor autoantibodies together with antithyroid drug treatment for over 5 years. Peripheral blood TCR sequencing and RNA sequencing compared persistent Graves' disease patients with newly diagnosed Graves' disease patients. The study took place in China and was registered as a clinical trial. TCR sequencing covered around 13 persistent and some 20 newly diagnosed Graves' disease patients, approximately 33 samples in total. On average, persistent Graves' disease patients in the clinical cohort had been on antithyroid drugs for about 10.3 years.

This clonotype was seen a single time. The antigen it binds to is not known. There are no base qualities to consult, and no much larger clone falls within one base. A single read makes a weak case. The intended sense of this specimen's time point label: persistent/refractory GD, antithyroid drugs over 5 years with positive TRAb. RNA was extracted from PBMCs in TRIzol for both TCR sequencing and RNA sequencing. The diagnosis of Graves' disease followed American Thyroid Association guidelines. Patients were recruited from an endocrinology department in Xi'an, China. Each patient gave about 10 milliliters of peripheral blood, collected in an EDTA anticoagulant tube. Ficoll Paque Plus density gradient separation was used to isolate PBMCs, and no further T cell sorting was performed. An Agilent 2100 Bioanalyzer and agarose gel were used to assess RNA quality, and a NanoDrop 2000 was used to measure RNA concentration.

The library was generated by multiplex PCR. The sequencer was an Illumina HiSeq 4000. TCR beta libraries were built with iRepertoire HTBI primers and Arm-PCR amplification of CDR3 regions. PCR products were gel purified before sequencing. On the authors' methods: Across samples, roughly 60 TRBV and 12 to 15 TRBJ segments were identified and used for gene usage analysis of CDR3 amino acid clonotypes. Filtered high-quality paired reads were merged into contigs using COPE and FqMerger. BLAST was used to align contigs to IMGT TRBV, TRBD and TRBJ reference genes, with CDR3 defined following IMGT. Highly expanded clones were defined as clonotypes with a frequency above 0.1%. Shannon entropy was used to measure repertoire diversity, and the Gini coefficient was used to measure V-J evenness. Public clonotypes were defined as clonotypes shared by more than one individual. The public reads were run again by TCRdb, first through fastp at Q25 and then through MiXCR, and only productive beta chains were kept. Rows merge per CDR3 protein into single entries with the most common DNA and genes. The V and J calls and clone size are TCRdb's, not the authors'. This sample holds about 470,000 distinct CDR3 sequences; roughly 21% were observed only once. The ten most abundant clones make up roughly 6.9% of the sample.

The research as a whole found: Sequencing and analysis were restricted to the TCR beta chain. Compared with newly diagnosed patients, patients with persistent Graves' disease had lower TCR Shannon entropy and fewer highly expanded clones, which suggests clonal expansion. Persistent patients shared more public clonotypes among themselves (around 2,700) than newly diagnosed patients did (approximately 870). Preferential use of TRBV28, TRBJ1-2 and TRBJ2-5 was observed in persistent disease, whereas TRBV20-1 and TRBJ2-1 were favored in newly diagnosed disease. The study examined only peripheral blood because the primary lesion, thyroid tissue, could not be accessed. The authors acknowledged the small sample size as a limitation that may reduce accuracy.

From the cysteine through the phenylalanine, the CDR3 covers 16 amino acids. Only the CDR3 part of the read is kept: 48 bases, read in frame from the first base. After removal of 2 bases from V and 3 bases from J, the junction retains 6 bases not matched to a gene. The CDR1 and CDR2 encoded by the germline V gene are ENHRY and SYGVKD. This sequence was found in a female donor with Graves disease. This receptor chain uses TRBV10-3 and TRBJ1-5; 8 nucleotides in the junction match TRBD1. The input for sequencing was peripheral blood mononuclear cells (PBMCs), taken when the disease was refractory, from a patient treated with antithyroid drugs. The DNA sequence is as follows: TGTGCCATCAGTGAGGAAGGGACAGGCCTCAATCAGCCCCAGCATTTT. Its product reads: CAISEEGTGLNQPQHF.